A single sample gave rise to the 5 T cell receptor beta chains below, sequenced in a study of blood T cell repertoires in COVID-19. Sequencing used immunoSEQ multiplex PCR; TCRdb keeps in-frame clones, though not all of them. The sample yields 95,000 to 150,000 clones, 90% seen once. Sequenced sample: peripheral blood. The origin of the receptors is a woman aged 55-69 years with COVID-19, enrolled during active disease.

The chain carries TRBV7-3 and TRBJ2-7, with TRBD1 identical over 7 bases. The germline V gene encodes CDR1 SGHTA and CDR2 FQGTGA. V was clipped by 5 bases and J by 4 bases; unmatched bases: 11. The CDR3 covers 15 residues. This chain's CDR3 is CASSPSPGTAYEQYF. The CDR3 DNA follows: TGTGCCAGCAGCCCCTCGCCTGGGACAGCATACGAGCAGTACTTC.

CDR3 sequence reads: CAWTPGVSGNTIYF. The CDR3 DNA follows: TGTGCCTGGACTCCGGGGGTAAGTGGAAACACCATATATTTT. The chain employs TRBV30 and TRBJ1-3, with D tentatively TRBD1 (5 bases). V was cut by 4 bases and J by 3 bases, with 13 bases left in between. There are 14 residues in the CDR3. Germline V gene lookup returns CDR1 GTSNPN and CDR2 SVGIG (reference sequence).

This chain joins TRBV7-2 and TRBJ2-1, with 7 positions matching TRBD2. V lost 7 bases, J lost 4 bases, and 13 bases stayed unmatched. The CDR3 sequence is 16 residues long. Germline loops: CDR1 SGHTA, CDR2 FQGNSA. The CDR3 reads CASKKGGAGSYNEQFF. As DNA, the CDR3 is TGTGCCAGCAAAAAGGGAGGAGCGGGGTCATACAATGAGCAGTTCTTC.

This sequence joins TRBV3-1 (or the pseudogene TRBV3-2) and TRBJ1-6; the D gene is possibly TRBD1 (6 bases). In germline, CDR1 is LGHDT, CDR2 YNNKEL (reference sequence). V was cut by 0 bases and J by 4 bases, with 16 bases left in between. The CDR3 covers 18 residues. The CDR3 region has the DNA TGTGCCAGCAGCCAAGACCGTCACAGGGATATTTATAATTCACCCCTCCACTTT. Its translation is CASSQDRHRDIYNSPLHF.

V is TRBV27 and J is TRBJ1-1, with D hard to call. The CDR3 has 12 amino acids. Trimming removed 7 bases from V and 2 bases from J, with 8 bases in between. Germline CDR1 is MNHEY and CDR2 is SMNVEV (reference sequence). Here the CDR3 reads CASMSVNTEAFF. DNA of the CDR3: TGTGCCAGCATGTCGGTTAACACTGAAGCTTTCTTT.